One and the same sample provided the 26 T cell receptor beta chains below, sequenced in a study of tissue T cells after allogeneic stem cell transplantation. Sample time point: mouse harvest day 14 after allogeneic transplant. Tail vein injection delivered 10^7 T-cell-depleted bone marrow cells and 10^6 splenic CD5+ T cells. Profiled with immunoSEQ multiplex PCR; TCRdb holds only in-frame clones, not every one. The sample carries under 3,500 clones, 48% recorded once. The sample consisted of lymph node tissue. Source of these receptors: a female BALB/c mouse given C57BL/6 T cells with graft-versus-host disease after an allogeneic hematopoietic cell transplant.

For this clone: The listed genes are named as in mouse. The read comes to an end 1 residue before the CDR3 does, leaving the germline J gene to fill in the end. This sequence joins TRBV3 and TRBJ1-5, with 7 bases fitting TRBD1. CDR1 and CDR2 from the germline V gene are SNHLY and FYNGKV (reference sequence). After removal of 5 bases from V and 9 bases from J, the junction contained 7 bases not matched to a gene. The CDR3 runs 13 residues. The DNA read from the CDR3 is TGTGCCAGCAGCCCCCGACAGGGCCGGGCTCCGCTT. It encodes CASSPRQGRAPL. The full CDR3 protein is CASSPRQGRAPLF. The full variable domain, completed using reference TRBV3 and TRBJ1-5, is GPKVLQIPSHQIIDMGQMVTLNCDPVSNHLYFYWYKQILGQQMEFLVNFYNGKVMEKSKLFKDQFSVERPDGSYFTLKIQPTALEDSAVYFCASSPRQGRAPLFGEGTRLSVL.

This clone was seen more than once but under ten times. The gene symbols are mouse symbols. The read stops 1 residue short of the end of the CDR3; the missing end is completed from the germline J gene. The genes are TRBV26 and TRBJ1-3; D uncertain. The CDR3 is 15 amino acids. V was trimmed by 1 base and J by 0 bases, leaving 7 bases between them. CDR1 is KGHPV, CDR2 FQNQEV, per germline (reference sequence). Incomplete CDR3 DNA: TGTGCCAGCAGTCTGTTGCCCTTTTCTGGAAATACGCTCTAT. This encodes CASSLLPFSGNTLY. The complete CDR3 sequence is CASSLLPFSGNTLYF.

This clone was seen a handful of times. The germline and genes are mouse ones. Read data end 1 residue before the CDR3 end; the end is taken from the germline J gene. The chain carries TRBV13-1 and TRBJ2-3; either TRBD1 or TRBD2 may supply D (6 bases each). This CDR3 spans 14 amino acids. V dropped 2 bases and J dropped 6 bases, with 13 bases sitting between them. CDR1 is NSHNY, CDR2 SYGAGN, per germline. The part of the CDR3 DNA that was read is TGTGCCAGCAGTGAAGGGGGGACGGGGGAAACGCTGTAT. Protein sequence: CASSEGGTGETLY. The CDR3, in full, reads CASSEGGTGETLYF.

A word on this clone: Gene names are mouse gene names. The sequence runs out 1 residue before the end of the CDR3; the remainder is reconstructed from the germline J gene. V is TRBV14 and J is TRBJ2-7; 7 bases map to TRBD1. The V gene's germline CDR1 is SGHDT and CDR2 FRDEAV. J gave up 4 bases and V 0 bases, and 1 base lay outside the gene matches. The CDR3 totals 13 residues. The sequenced part of the CDR3 DNA is TGTGCCAGCAGTTTCTGGACAGGATATGAACAGTAC. Translating gives CASSFWTGYEQY. The entire CDR3 sequence reads CASSFWTGYEQYF.

Comments on this clone: Mouse gene names and germline throughout. The CDR3 end is not reached by the read, which stops 1 residue before it; the germline J gene fills it in. This chain connects TRBV16 to TRBJ2-3, with 9 bases aligning to TRBD1. With V trimmed by 0 bases and J by 2 bases, 3 bases remained unmatched. The CDR3 is 16 amino acids. Germline CDR1 SGHSA, CDR2 FRNQAP. CDR3 residues: CASSLDNRGLAETLYF. CDR3 DNA (partial): TGTGCAAGCAGCTTAGATAACAGGGGGCTTGCAGAAACGCTGTAT.

Only a few counts were recorded for this clone. Genes here carry mouse names. The read ends 1 residue early relative to the CDR3; the germline J gene fills the gap. This chain joins TRBV5 and TRBJ2-7; the match to TRBD2 covers 13 bases. Germline-derived CDR1 and CDR2 are LGHNA and YNLKQL (reference sequence). Trimming removed 4 bases from V and 4 bases from J; junction bases left unmatched: 4. CDR3 size: 15 residues. The part of the CDR3 DNA that was read is TGTGCCAGCAGCCCGGGACTGGGGGGGGTGTATGAACAGTAC. It specifies CASSPGLGGVYEQY. The whole CDR3 protein is CASSPGLGGVYEQYF.

Concerning this clone itself: Mouse germline and gene names are used. The CDR3 extends 1 residue past the end of the read, so its final part is completed from the germline J gene. V usage is TRBV12-1 and J usage is TRBJ2-3; the match to TRBD2 covers 11 bases. Germline assignment: CDR1 SGHSN and CDR2 HYEKVE. V was pared by 4 bases and J by 3 bases, with 2 bases of the junction left unmatched. CDR3 length equals 14 residues. Partial CDR3 DNA: TGTGCCAGCTCCCGGGACTGGGGGGCAGAAACGCTGTAT. The encoded protein is CASSRDWGAETLY. The entire CDR3 reads CASSRDWGAETLYF.

A word on this clone: Gene and germline names: mouse. Read data end 1 residue before the CDR3 end; the end is taken from the germline J gene. The chain uses TRBV4 and TRBJ2-5, with 9 bases that match TRBD2. The junction had 5 bases not matched to a gene; V was cut back by 5 bases and J by 2 bases. CDR3 length: 15 amino acids. Germline V gives CDR1 LGHDT, CDR2 YNNKQL (reference sequence). The CDR3: CASSLWGGGQDTQYF. The sequenced part of the CDR3 DNA is TGTGCCAGCAGCCTCTGGGGGGGAGGCCAAGACACCCAGTAC.

In its sample, this clone was seen a few times. Gene names are the mouse ones. With the read ending 1 residue before the CDR3 end, the germline J gene is used to fill in that end. The rearrangement uses TRBV3 and TRBJ2-5; TRBD2 aligns across 8 bases. The CDR3 runs to 14 residues. CDR1 is SNHLY, CDR2 FYNGKV, per germline (reference sequence). With 2 bases clipped from V and 6 bases from J, the junction kept 4 bases outside the gene matches. The CDR3 loop is CASSLNWGRDTQYF. The sequenced CDR3 bases are TGTGCCAGCAGCTTAAACTGGGGGCGGGACACCCAGTAC.

Points on this clone: Gene names denote mouse genes. The read ends 1 residue shy of where the CDR3 ends; the end is completed using the germline J gene. The V and J genes are TRBV26 and TRBJ2-3, with D maybe TRBD1 (6 bases). With 6 bases removed from V and 0 bases from J, the gap between germline ends came to 10 bases. Per the germline V gene, CDR1 is KGHPV and CDR2 is FQNQEV (reference sequence). CDR3 length: 14 residues. The DNA read from the CDR3 is TGTGCCAGCAGCCCGGGACAAAGTGCAGAAACGCTGTAT. Amino acid sequence: CASSPGQSAETLY. The whole CDR3 is CASSPGQSAETLYF.

Concerning this clone: Gene names refer to mouse genes. The sequenced fragment ends 1 residue before the CDR3 boundary, so the rest is inferred from the germline J gene. The chain couples TRBV23 to TRBJ2-3; the table's D gene call, TRBD2, was not cross checked with the DNA. The CDR3 loop spans 13 amino acids. In germline, CDR1 is KGHTA, CDR2 FQNQQP. CDR3 bases read: TGCTCCAGCAGCCCCTGGGGGGCAGAAACGCTGTAT. Protein product: CSSSPWGAETLY. The whole CDR3 is CSSSPWGAETLYF.

This clone was detected a few times. The genes and germline here are from mouse. The read finishes 1 residue shy of the CDR3 end, and the germline J gene is used to complete it. The chain has TRBV13-2 and TRBJ2-7, with D possibly being TRBD2 (5 bases). The CDR3 runs 15 residues. The ends were cut back, 0 bases at V and 0 bases at J, with 10 bases in the middle. The germline gives CDR1 NNHNN, CDR2 SYGAGS (reference sequence). CDR3 region: CASGDAHWSSYEQYF. CDR3 DNA (partial): TGTGCCAGCGGTGATGCACACTGGAGCTCCTATGAACAGTAC.

A note on this clone: Mouse gene names and germline throughout. The read falls 1 residue short of the CDR3 end, and the missing part is taken from the germline J gene. The chain uses TRBV4 and TRBJ1-2, with 11 bases that match TRBD1. The germline V gene has CDR1 LGHDT and CDR2 YNNKQL (reference sequence). Trimming removed 5 bases from V and 5 bases from J; junction bases left unmatched: 4. This CDR3 is built from 14 residues. The DNA read from the CDR3 is TGTGCCAGCAGCCGGACAGGGGGCCGGTCCGACTACACC. Protein product: CASSRTGGRSDYT. The entire CDR3 sequence reads CASSRTGGRSDYTF. The full variable domain, with the rest looked up from reference TRBV4 and TRBJ1-2, is ETAVFQTPNYHVTQVGNEVSFNCKQTLGHDTMYWYKQDSKKLLKIMFSYNNKQLIVNETVPRRFSPQSSDKAHLNLRIKSVEPEDSAVYLCASSRTGGRSDYTFGSGTRLLVI.

This clone was detected only a few times. Genes and germline are mouse. CDR3 region: CASSIGGLGAYEQYF. The CDR3 DNA, read in part, is TGTGCAAGCAGCATAGGGGGACTGGGCGCCTATGAACAGTAC. The gene calls are TRBV16 and TRBJ2-7, with 9 nucleotides matching TRBD2. The read ends 1 residue shy of where the CDR3 ends; the end is completed using the germline J gene. The junction had 7 bases not matched to a gene; V was cut back by 5 bases and J by 2 bases. Germline V gene lookup returns CDR1 SGHSA and CDR2 FRNQAP. The CDR3 length is 15 residues.

Points on this clone: The genes are named according to mouse. The sequenced fragment ends 1 residue before the CDR3 boundary, so the rest is inferred from the germline J gene. The gene calls are TRBV2 and TRBJ2-3; D ambiguous. Germline V CDR1 and CDR2: LGHNA, YSYQKL. V dropped 7 bases and J dropped 1 base, with 3 bases sitting between them. The CDR3 loop spans 11 amino acids. Incomplete CDR3 DNA: TGTGCCAGCACCGGTGCAGAAACGCTGTAT. Protein: CASTGAETLY. The CDR3 as a whole reads CASTGAETLYF.

As regards this clone: Germline and genes: mouse. The CDR3 goes on 1 residue after the read ends, and that part is filled in from the germline J gene. The chain couples TRBV19 to TRBJ2-7, with TRBD2 identical over 11 bases. This CDR3 has 14 residues. Germline trimming cut 3 bases from V and 7 bases from J; bases unmatched to any gene: 6. Germline CDR1 and CDR2: FNHDT and SITEND (reference sequence). The CDR3: CASSTGTGGWEQYF. The covered CDR3 bases are TGTGCCAGCAGTACCGGGACTGGGGGTTGGGAACAGTAC.

Remarks on this clone: Gene names refer to mouse genes. The CDR3 end is not reached by the read, which stops 1 residue before it; the germline J gene fills it in. The J gene is TRBJ2-1, the V gene TRBV12-2, with 8 bases lining up with TRBD2. The CDR3 contains 15 residues. V lost 1 base, J lost 7 bases, and 8 bases stayed unmatched. The V gene's germline CDR1 is SGHLS and CDR2 HYDKME. The CDR3: CASSLVGGVLAEQFF. Partial CDR3 DNA: TGTGCCAGCTCTCTGGTGGGGGGGGTCTTGGCTGAGCAGTTC.

On this clone: The listed genes are named as in mouse. The CDR3 region is CSSSHRTGGDTQYF. CDR3 bases read: TGCTCCAGCAGTCACCGGACTGGGGGGGACACCCAGTAC. J is TRBJ2-5 and V is TRBV23; the listed D gene, TRBD2, was not tested against the DNA. The read finishes 1 residue shy of the CDR3 end, and the germline J gene is used to complete it. The CDR3 length is 14 residues. CDR1 is KGHTA and CDR2 is FQNQQP in the germline V gene.

About this clone: The listed genes are named as in mouse. The CDR3 sequence: CASSRGSGNTLYF. Partial CDR3 DNA: TGTGCCAGCAGTCGGGGTTCTGGAAATACGCTCTAT. The chain has TRBV26 and TRBJ1-3; D ambiguous. The DNA ends 1 residue before the CDR3 does, and the rest of the CDR3 is filled in from the germline J gene. Per the germline V gene, CDR1 is KGHPV and CDR2 is FQNQEV (reference sequence). The CDR3 runs 13 residues. The V gene lost 4 bases and the J gene lost 0 bases, with 4 bases spanning the gap.

On this clone itself: Gene names are the mouse ones. The CDR3 extends 1 residue past the end of the read, so its final part is completed from the germline J gene. The chain employs TRBV26 and TRBJ2-7; tentatively, D is TRBD2 (6 bases). There are 15 residues in the CDR3. Germline-derived CDR1 and CDR2 are KGHPV and FQNQEV (reference sequence). V was cut by 0 bases and J by 0 bases, with 9 bases left in between. CDR3 sequence: CASSLSGGSSYEQYF. The part of the CDR3 DNA that was read is TGTGCCAGCAGTCTGTCGGGGGGTAGCTCCTATGAACAGTAC.

About this clone: The gene symbols are mouse symbols. With the read ending 1 residue before the CDR3 end, the germline J gene is used to fill in that end. The chain employs TRBV23 and TRBJ2-1; TRBD2 was called by the table and not checked on the DNA. The CDR3 totals 17 residues. Germline CDR1 is KGHTA and CDR2 is FQNQQP. CDR3 sequence reads: CSSSQSRDWGRDAEQFF. CDR3 DNA, as far as it was read: TGCTCCAGCAGTCAATCGAGGGACTGGGGGAGGGATGCTGAGCAGTTC.

This clone was observed a few times. Gene names are the mouse ones. With the read ending 1 residue before the CDR3 end, the germline J gene is used to fill in that end. The chain carries TRBV20 and TRBJ1-1, with TRBD1 matching 7 bases. V was pared by 1 base and J by 1 base, with 0 bases of the junction left unmatched. This CDR3 contains 13 residues. Germline CDR1 GFQATS, CDR2 STVNSAI. CDR3 DNA, as far as it was read: TGTGGTGCTAGGGGGGACAGAAACACAGAAGTCTTC. As protein: CGARGDRNTEVF. The full CDR3 sequence reads CGARGDRNTEVFF.

Only a few counts were recorded for this clone. The listed genes are named as in mouse. The sequenced fragment ends 1 residue before the CDR3 boundary, so the rest is inferred from the germline J gene. The chain carries TRBV22 and TRBJ1-1. TRBV22 is tagged as a pseudogene. The length of the CDR3 is 13 residues. The CDR3 protein is CASSCRKNTEVFF. Incomplete CDR3 DNA: TGTGCCAGCAGTTGTCGAAAAAACACAGAAGTCTTC.

About this clone: The gene symbols are mouse symbols. The sequenced fragment ends 1 residue before the CDR3 boundary, so the rest is inferred from the germline J gene. V usage is TRBV13-3 and J usage is TRBJ1-3, with 10 nucleotides matching TRBD1. Trimming at V came to 3 bases and at J to 1 base, leaving 4 bases not matched to a gene. This CDR3 has 16 residues. Germline lookup yields CDR1 NNHDY and CDR2 SYVADS. The CDR3 DNA, read in part, is TGTGCCAGCAGTGCCGGGACAGGGGCCTCTGGAAATACGCTCTAT. Translating gives CASSAGTGASGNTLY. In full, the CDR3 is CASSAGTGASGNTLYF.

This clone was recorded a few times. Mouse gene names apply. The CDR3 goes on 1 residue after the read ends, and that part is filled in from the germline J gene. This rearrangement joins TRBV19 to TRBJ2-5; no definite D call. V was pared by 7 bases and J by 0 bases, with 9 bases between. This CDR3 has 13 residues. Germline V gives CDR1 FNHDT, CDR2 SITEND (reference sequence). The covered CDR3 bases are TGTGCCAGCTCAACAATTAACCAAGACACCCAGTAC. Encoded protein: CASSTINQDTQY. The full CDR3 protein reads CASSTINQDTQYF.

Regarding this clone: Mouse names are used for the genes. The CDR3 extends 1 residue past the end of the read, so its final part is completed from the germline J gene. V and J are TRBV31 and TRBJ1-3; tentatively, D is TRBD1 (6 bases). This CDR3 is 14 amino acids long. The V gene lost 1 base and the J gene lost 4 bases, with 11 bases spanning the gap. Germline V gene sequence: CDR1 GKSSPN, CDR2 SITVG. Incomplete CDR3 DNA: TGTGCCTGGAGTCCTCAGGGGACCGGAAATACGCTCTAT. The encoded protein is CAWSPQGTGNTLY. The full CDR3 reads CAWSPQGTGNTLYF.